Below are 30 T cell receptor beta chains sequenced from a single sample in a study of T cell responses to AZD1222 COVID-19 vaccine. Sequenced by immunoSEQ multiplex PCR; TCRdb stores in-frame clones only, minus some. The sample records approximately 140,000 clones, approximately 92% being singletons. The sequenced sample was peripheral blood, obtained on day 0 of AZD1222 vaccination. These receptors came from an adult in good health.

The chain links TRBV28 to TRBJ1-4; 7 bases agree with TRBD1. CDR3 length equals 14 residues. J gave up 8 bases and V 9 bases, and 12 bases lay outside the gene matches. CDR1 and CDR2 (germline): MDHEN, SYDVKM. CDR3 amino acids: CASKLRQGREKLFF. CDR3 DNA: TGTGCCAGTAAACTCCGACAGGGAAGAGAAAAACTGTTTTTT.

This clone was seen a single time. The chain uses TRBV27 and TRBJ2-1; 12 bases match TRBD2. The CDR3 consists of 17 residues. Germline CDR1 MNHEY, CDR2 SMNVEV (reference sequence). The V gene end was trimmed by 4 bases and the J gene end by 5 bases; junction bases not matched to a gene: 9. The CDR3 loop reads CASSSQGLAGLHNEQFF. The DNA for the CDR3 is TGTGCCAGCAGTTCTCAGGGACTAGCGGGTCTACACAATGAGCAGTTCTTC.

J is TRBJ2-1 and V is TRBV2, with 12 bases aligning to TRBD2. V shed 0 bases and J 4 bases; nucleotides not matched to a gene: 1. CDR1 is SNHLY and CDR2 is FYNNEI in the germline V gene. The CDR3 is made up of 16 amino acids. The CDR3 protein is CASSEAGLAGYNEQFF. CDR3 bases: TGTGCCAGCAGTGAAGCGGGACTAGCGGGTTACAATGAGCAGTTCTTC.

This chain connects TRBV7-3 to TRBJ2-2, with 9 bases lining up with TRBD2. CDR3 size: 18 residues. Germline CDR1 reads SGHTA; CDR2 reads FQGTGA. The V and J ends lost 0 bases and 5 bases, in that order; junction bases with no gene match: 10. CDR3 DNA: TGTGCCAGCAGCTTAACCGGGGTCCTAGCGGGAAGGACCGGGGAGCTGTTTTTT. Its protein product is CASSLTGVLAGRTGELFF.

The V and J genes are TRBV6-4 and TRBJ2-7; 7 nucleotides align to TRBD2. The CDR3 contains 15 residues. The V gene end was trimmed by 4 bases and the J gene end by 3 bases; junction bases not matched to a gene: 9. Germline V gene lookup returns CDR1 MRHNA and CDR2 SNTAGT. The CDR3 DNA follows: TGTGCCAGCAGTGGGACTAGGATTGGGGTCTACGAGCAGTACTTC. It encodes CASSGTRIGVYEQYF.

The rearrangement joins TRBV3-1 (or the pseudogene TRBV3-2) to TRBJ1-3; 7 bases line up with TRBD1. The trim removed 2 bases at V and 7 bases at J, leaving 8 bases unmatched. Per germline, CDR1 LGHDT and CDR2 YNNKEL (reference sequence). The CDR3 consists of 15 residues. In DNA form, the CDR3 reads TGTGCCAGCAGCCAACGACAGGGAGTGGTGAACACCATATATTTT. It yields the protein CASSQRQGVVNTIYF.

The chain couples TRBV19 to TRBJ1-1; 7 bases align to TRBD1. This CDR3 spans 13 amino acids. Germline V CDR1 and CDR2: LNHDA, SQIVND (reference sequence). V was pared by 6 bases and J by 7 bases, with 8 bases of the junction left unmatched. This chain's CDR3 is CASSYIRDSEAFF. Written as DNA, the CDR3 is TGTGCCAGTAGCTACATCCGGGACAGTGAAGCTTTCTTT.

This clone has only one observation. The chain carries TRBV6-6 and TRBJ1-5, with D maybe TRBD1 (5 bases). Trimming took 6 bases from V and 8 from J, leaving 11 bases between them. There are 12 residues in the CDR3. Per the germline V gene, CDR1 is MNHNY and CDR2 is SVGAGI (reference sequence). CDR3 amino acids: CASSHLREPQHF. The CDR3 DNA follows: TGTGCCAGCAGCCACCTCAGGGAGCCCCAGCATTTT.

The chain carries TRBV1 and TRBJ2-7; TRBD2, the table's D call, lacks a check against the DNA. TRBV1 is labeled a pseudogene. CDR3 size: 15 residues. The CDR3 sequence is CTSSQDPLPRSEQYF. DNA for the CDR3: TGCACCAGCAGCCAAGACCCCCTCCCTAGGTCCGAGCAGTACTTC.

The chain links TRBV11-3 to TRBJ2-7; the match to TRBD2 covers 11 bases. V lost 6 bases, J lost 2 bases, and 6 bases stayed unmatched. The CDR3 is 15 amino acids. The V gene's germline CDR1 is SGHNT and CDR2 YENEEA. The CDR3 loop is CASSHGLAGTYEQYF. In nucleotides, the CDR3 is TGTGCCAGCAGTCACGGACTAGCGGGTACCTACGAGCAGTACTTC. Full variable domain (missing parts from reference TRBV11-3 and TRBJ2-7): EAGVVQSPRYKIIEKKQPVAFWCNPISGHNTLYWYLQNLGQGPELLIRYENEEAVDDSQLPKDRFSAERLKGVDSTLKIQPAELGDSAVYLCASSHGLAGTYEQYFGPGTRLTVT.

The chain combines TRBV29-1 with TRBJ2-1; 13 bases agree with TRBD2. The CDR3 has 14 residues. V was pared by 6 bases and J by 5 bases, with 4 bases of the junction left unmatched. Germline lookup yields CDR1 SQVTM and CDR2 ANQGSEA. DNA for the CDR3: TGCAGCGTCCTGGGACTAGCGGGAAACAATGAGCAGTTCTTC. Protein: CSVLGLAGNNEQFF.

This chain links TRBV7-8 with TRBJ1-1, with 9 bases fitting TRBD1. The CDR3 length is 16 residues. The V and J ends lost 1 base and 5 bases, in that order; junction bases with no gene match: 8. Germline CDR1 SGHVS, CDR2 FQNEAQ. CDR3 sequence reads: CASSLEGQGMGTEAFF. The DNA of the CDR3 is TGTGCCAGCAGCTTAGAGGGACAGGGTATGGGAACTGAAGCTTTCTTT. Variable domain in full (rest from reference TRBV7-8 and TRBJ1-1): GAGVSQSPRYKVAKRGQDVALRCDPISGHVSLFWYQQALGQGPEFLTYFQNEAQLDKSGLPSDRFFAERPEGSVSTLKIQRTQQEDSAVYLCASSLEGQGMGTEAFFGQGTRLTVV.

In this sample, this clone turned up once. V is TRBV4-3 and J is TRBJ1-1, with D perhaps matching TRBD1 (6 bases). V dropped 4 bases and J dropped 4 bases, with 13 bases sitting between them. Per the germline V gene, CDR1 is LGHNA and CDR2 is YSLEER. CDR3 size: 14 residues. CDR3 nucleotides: TGCGCCAGCAGCCCCGGGGGCAGGGGCACTGAAGCTTTCTTT. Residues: CASSPGGRGTEAFF.

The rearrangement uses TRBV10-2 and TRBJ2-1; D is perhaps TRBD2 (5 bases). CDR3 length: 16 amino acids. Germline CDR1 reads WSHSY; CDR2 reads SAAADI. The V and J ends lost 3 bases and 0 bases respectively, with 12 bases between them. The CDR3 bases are TGCGCCAGCAGTGATGTACTGAGCGGCTCCTACAATGAGCAGTTCTTC. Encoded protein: CASSDVLSGSYNEQFF.

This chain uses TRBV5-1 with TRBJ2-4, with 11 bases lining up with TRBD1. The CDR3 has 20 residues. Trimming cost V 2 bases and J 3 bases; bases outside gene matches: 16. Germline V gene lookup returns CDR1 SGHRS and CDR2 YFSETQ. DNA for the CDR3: TGCGCCAGCAGCTTCCTTCGGACAGGGGGCATCGGAGCCGACAAAAACATTCAGTACTTC. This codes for CASSFLRTGGIGADKNIQYF.

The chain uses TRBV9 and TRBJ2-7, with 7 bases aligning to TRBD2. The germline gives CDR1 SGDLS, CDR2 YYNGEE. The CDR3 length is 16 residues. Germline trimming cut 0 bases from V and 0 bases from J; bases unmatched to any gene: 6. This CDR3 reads CASSVDSGGSSYEQYF. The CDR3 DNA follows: TGTGCCAGCAGCGTAGATTCGGGAGGATCCTCCTACGAGCAGTACTTC.

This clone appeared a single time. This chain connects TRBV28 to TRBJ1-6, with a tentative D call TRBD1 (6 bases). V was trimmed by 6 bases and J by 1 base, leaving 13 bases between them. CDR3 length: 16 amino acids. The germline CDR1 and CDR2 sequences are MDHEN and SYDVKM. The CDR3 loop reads CASSLPGVSYNSPLHF. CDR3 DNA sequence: TGTGCCAGCAGCCTCCCAGGGGTATCCTATAATTCACCCCTCCACTTT.

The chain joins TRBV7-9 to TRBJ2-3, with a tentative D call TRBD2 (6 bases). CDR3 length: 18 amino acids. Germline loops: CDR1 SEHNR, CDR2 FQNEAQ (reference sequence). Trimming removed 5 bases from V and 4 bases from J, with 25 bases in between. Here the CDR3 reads CASSPMLGYSSVPDTQYF. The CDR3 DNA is TGTGCCAGCAGCCCCATGCTGGGTTACTCTAGCGTCCCAGATACGCAGTATTTT.

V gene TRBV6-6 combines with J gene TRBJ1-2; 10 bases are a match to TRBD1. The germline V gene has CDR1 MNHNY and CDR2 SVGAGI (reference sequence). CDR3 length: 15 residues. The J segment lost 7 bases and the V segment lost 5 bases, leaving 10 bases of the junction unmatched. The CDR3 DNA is TGTGCCAGCAGTGGACGGGACAGGGGCTCATCTGGCTACACCTTC. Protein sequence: CASSGRDRGSSGYTF.

CDR3 bases: TGTGCCAGCAGTTACTCTCGGGGGGCGCGGGGCTACACCTTC. Its translation is CASSYSRGARGYTF. The chain recombines TRBV6-5 with TRBJ1-2, with D perhaps matching TRBD1 (6 bases). Germline V lookup: CDR1 MNHEY, CDR2 SVGAGI. Trimming shortened V by 0 bases and J by 8 bases, and 13 bases separated the two germline ends. This CDR3 is built from 14 residues.

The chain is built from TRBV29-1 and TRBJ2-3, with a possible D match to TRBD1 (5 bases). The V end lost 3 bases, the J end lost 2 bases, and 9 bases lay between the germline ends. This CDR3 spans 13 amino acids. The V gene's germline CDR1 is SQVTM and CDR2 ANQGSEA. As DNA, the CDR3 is TGCAGCGTTGATTGGGGCTACACAGATACGCAGTATTTT. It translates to CSVDWGYTDTQYF.

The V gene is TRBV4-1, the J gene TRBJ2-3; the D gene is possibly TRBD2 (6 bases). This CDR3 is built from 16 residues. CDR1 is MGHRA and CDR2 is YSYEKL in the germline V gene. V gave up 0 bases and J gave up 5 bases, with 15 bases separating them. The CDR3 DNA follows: TGCGCCAGCAGCCAAGATCGGGGGACTGGGGGAGATACGCAGTATTTT. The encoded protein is CASSQDRGTGGDTQYF.

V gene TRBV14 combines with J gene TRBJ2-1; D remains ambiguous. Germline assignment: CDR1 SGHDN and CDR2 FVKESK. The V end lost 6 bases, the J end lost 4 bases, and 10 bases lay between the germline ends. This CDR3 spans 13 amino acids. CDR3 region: CASSGIRYNEQFF. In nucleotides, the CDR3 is TGTGCCAGCAGTGGCATCCGGTACAATGAGCAGTTCTTC.

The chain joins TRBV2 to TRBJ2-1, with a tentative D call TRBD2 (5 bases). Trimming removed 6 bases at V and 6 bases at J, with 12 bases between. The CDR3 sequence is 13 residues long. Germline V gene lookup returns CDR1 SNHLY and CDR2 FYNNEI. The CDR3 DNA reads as TGTGCCAGCAGCCCCACTAGGATCAATGAGCAGTTCTTC. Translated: CASSPTRINEQFF. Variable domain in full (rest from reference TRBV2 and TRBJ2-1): EPEVTQTPSHQVTQMGQEVILRCVPISNHLYFYWYRQILGQKVEFLVSFYNNEISEKSEIFDDQFSVERPDGSNFTLKIRSTKLEDSAMYFCASSPTRINEQFFGPGTRLTVL.

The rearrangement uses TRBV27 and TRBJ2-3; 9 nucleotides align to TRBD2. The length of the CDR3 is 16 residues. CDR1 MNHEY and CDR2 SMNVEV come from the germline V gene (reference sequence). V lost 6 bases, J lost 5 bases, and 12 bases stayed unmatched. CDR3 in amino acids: CASSPASGEREDTQYF. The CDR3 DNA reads TGTGCCAGCAGCCCCGCTAGCGGGGAGCGGGAAGATACGCAGTATTTT.

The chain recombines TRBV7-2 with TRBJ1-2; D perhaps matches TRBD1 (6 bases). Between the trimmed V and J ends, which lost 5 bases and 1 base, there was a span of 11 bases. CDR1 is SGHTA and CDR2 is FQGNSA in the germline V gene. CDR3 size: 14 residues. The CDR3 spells CASSRTGINYGYTF. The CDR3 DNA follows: TGTGCCAGCAGCCGTACAGGGATTAACTATGGCTACACCTTC.

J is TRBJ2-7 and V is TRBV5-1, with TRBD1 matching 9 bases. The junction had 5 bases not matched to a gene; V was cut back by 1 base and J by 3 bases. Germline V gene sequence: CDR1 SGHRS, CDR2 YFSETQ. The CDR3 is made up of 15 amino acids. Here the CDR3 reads CASSLSTGGSYEQYF. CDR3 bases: TGCGCCAGCAGCTTGAGCACAGGGGGCAGCTACGAGCAGTACTTC.

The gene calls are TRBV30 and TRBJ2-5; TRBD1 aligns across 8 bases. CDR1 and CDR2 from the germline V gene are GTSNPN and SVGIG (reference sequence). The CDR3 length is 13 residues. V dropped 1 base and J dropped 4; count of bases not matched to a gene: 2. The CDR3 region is CAWSATGGETQYF. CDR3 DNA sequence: TGTGCCTGGAGTGCAACAGGGGGAGAGACCCAGTACTTC.

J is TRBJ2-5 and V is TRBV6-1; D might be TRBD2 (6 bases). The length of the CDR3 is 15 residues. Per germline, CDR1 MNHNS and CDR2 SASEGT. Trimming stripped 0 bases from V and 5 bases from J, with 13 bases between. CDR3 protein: CASSEARTSRETQYF. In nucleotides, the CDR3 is TGTGCCAGCAGTGAAGCAAGAACTAGCCGGGAGACCCAGTACTTC.

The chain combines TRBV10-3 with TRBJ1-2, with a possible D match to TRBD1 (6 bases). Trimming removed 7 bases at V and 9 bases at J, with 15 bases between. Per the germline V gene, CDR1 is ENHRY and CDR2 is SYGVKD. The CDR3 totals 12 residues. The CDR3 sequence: CAITGVGSSYTF. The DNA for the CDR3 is TGTGCCATCACAGGGGTAGGATCGAGCTACACCTTC.